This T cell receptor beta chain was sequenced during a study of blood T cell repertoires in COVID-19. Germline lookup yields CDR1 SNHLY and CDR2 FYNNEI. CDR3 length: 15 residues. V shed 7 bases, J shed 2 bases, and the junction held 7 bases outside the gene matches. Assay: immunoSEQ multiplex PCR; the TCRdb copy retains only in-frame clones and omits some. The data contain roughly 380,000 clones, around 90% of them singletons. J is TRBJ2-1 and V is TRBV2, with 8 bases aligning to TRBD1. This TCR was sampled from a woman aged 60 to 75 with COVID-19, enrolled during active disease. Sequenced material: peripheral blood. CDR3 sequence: CASKADRATYNEQFF. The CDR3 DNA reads TGTGCCAGCAAGGCGGACAGGGCGACCTACAATGAGCAGTTCTTC.